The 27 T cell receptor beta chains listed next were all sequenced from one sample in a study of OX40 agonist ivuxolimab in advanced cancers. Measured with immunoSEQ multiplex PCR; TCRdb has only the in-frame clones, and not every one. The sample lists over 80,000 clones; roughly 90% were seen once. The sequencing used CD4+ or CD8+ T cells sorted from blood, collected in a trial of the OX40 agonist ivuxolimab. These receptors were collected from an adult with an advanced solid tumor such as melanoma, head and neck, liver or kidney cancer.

The CDR3 DNA sequence: TGTGCCAGCAATCGGGACAGGGGTTTCGAGACCCAGTACTTC. It yields the protein CASNRDRGFETQYF. V gene TRBV5-4 combines with J gene TRBJ2-5; TRBD1 matches 10 bases. The CDR3 consists of 14 residues. Germline V gene data show CDR1 as SGHNT and CDR2 as YYREEE (reference sequence). The V segment lost 6 bases and the J segment 5 bases; nucleotides outside the gene matches: 7.

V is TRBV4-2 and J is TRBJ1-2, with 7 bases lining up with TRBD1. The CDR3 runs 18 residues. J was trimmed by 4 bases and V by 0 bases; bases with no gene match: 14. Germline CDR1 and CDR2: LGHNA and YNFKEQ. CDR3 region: CASSQEGFGQAYVYGYTF. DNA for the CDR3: TGTGCCAGCAGCCAAGAAGGATTCGGACAGGCATATGTCTATGGCTACACCTTC.

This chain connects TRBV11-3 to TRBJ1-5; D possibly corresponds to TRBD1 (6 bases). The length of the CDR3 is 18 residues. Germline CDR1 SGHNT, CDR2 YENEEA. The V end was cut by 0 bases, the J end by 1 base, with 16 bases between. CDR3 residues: CASSLERPGHQSNQPQHF. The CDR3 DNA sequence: TGTGCCAGCAGCTTAGAAAGGCCGGGACACCAAAGCAATCAGCCCCAGCATTTT. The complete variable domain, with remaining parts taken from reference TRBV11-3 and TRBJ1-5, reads EAGVVQSPRYKIIEKKQPVAFWCNPISGHNTLYWYLQNLGQGPELLIRYENEEAVDDSQLPKDRFSAERLKGVDSTLKIQPAELGDSAVYLCASSLERPGHQSNQPQHFGDGTRLSIL.

CDR3 sequence reads: CASSYSPGSTDTQYF. DNA of the CDR3: TGTGCCAGCAGTTACTCGCCGGGAAGCACAGATACGCAGTATTTT. The chain recombines TRBV6-5 with TRBJ2-3; D is perhaps TRBD2 (5 bases). The CDR3 spans 15 residues. Germline V gene data show CDR1 as MNHEY and CDR2 as SVGAGI. Deletions cut 0 bases from V and 0 bases from J, with 7 bases between.

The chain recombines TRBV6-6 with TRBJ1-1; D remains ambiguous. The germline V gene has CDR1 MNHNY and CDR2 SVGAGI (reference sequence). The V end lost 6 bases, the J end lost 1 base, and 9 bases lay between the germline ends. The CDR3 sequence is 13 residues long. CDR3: CASSLTRNTEAFF. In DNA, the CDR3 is TGTGCCAGCAGCCTAACAAGGAACACTGAAGCTTTCTTT.

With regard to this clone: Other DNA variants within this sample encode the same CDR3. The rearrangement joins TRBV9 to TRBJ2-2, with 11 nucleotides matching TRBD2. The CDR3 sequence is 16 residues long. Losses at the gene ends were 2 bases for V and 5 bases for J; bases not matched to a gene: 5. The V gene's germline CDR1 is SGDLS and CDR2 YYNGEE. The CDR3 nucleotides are TGTGCCAGCAGCGTCTTAGCGGGAGGGCTAACCGGGGAGCTGTTTTTT. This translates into CASSVLAGGLTGELFF.

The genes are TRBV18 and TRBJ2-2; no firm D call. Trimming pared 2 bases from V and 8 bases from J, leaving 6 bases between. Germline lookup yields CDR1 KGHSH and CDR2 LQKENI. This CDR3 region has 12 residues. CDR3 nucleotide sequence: TGTGCCAGCTCACCAGTGGCTGGGGAGCTGTTTTTT. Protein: CASSPVAGELFF.

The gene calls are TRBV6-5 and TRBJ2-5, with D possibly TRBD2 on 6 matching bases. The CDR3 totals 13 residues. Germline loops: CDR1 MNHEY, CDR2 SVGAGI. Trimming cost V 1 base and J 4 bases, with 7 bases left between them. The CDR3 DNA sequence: TGTGCCAGCAGTTACTTGGGAGGAGAGACCCAGTACTTC. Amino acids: CASSYLGGETQYF.

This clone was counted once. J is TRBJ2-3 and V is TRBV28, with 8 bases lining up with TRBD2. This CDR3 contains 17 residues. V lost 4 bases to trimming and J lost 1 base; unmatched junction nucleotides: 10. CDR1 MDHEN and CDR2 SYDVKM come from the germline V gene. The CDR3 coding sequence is TGTGCCAGCAGTTGGACTACTAGCGGAGTTCGCACAGATACGCAGTATTTT. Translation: CASSWTTSGVRTDTQYF.

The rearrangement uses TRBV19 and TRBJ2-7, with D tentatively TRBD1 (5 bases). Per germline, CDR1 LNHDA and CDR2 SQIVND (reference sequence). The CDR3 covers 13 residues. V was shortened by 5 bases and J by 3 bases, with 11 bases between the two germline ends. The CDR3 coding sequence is TGTGCCAGTAGTCGGCAGGGAATCTACGAGCAGTACTTC. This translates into CASSRQGIYEQYF.

The CDR3: CASRLRGRQGEKLFF. The CDR3 coding sequence is TGTGCCAGTAGACTGCGGGGGCGCCAAGGAGAAAAACTGTTTTTT. This sequence joins TRBV19 and TRBJ1-4; TRBD1 might be the D (6 bases). V was pared by 6 bases and J by 8 bases, with 19 bases between. Germline V gene sequence: CDR1 LNHDA, CDR2 SQIVND (reference sequence). CDR3 length: 15 residues.

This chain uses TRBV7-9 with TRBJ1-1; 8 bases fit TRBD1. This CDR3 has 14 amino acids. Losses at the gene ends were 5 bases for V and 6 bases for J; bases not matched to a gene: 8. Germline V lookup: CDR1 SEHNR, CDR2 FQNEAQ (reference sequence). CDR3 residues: CASSVQGARAEAFF. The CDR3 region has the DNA TGTGCCAGCAGCGTTCAGGGGGCAAGGGCTGAAGCTTTCTTT.

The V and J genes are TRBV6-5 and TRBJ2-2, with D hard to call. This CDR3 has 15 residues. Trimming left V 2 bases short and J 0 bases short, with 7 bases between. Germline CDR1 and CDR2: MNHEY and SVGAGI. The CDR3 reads CASSYRPSNTGELFF. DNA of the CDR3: TGTGCCAGCAGTTACAGGCCATCGAACACCGGGGAGCTGTTTTTT.

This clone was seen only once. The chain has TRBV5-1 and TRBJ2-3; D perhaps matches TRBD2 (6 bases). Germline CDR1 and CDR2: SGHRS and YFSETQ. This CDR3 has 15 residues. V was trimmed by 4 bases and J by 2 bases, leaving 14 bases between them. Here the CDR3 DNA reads TGCGCCAGCAGCCAACGTGGAGGGCCCACAGATACGCAGTATTTT. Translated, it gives CASSQRGGPTDTQYF.

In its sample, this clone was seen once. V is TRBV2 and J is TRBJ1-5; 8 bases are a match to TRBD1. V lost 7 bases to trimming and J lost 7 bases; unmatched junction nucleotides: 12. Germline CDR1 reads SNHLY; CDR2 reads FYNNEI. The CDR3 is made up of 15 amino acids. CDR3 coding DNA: TGTGCCAGCAACCGGGACAGGTTCCCTAGGCAGCCCCAGCATTTT. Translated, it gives CASNRDRFPRQPQHF.

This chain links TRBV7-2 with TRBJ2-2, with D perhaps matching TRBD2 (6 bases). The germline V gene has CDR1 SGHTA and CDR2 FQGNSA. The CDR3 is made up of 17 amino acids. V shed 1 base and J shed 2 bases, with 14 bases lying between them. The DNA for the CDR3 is TGTGCCAGCAGCTTAGTATCGGGAGCGCTTAACACCGGGGAGCTGTTTTTT. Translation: CASSLVSGALNTGELFF. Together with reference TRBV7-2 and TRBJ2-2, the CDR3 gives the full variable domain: GAGVSQSPSNKVTEKGKDVELRCDPISGHTALYWYRQSLGQGLEFLIYFQGNSAPDKSGLPSDRFSAERTGGSVSTLTIQRTQQEDSAVYLCASSLVSGALNTGELFFGEGSRLTVL.

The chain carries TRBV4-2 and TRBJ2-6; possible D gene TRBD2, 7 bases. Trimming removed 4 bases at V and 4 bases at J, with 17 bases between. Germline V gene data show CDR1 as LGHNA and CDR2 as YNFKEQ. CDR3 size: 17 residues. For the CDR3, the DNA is TGTGCCAGCAGCCGAGGGGAGGGGGTCTCCGGGGCCAACGTCCTGACTTTC. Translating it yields CASSRGEGVSGANVLTF.

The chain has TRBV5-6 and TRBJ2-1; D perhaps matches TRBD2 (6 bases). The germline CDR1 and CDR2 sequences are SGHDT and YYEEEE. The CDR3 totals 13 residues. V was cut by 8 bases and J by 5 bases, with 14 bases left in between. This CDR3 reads CASSGLLHNEQFF. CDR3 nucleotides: TGTGCCAGTTCGGGACTCCTCCACAATGAGCAGTTCTTC.

CDR3 DNA: TGCGCCAGCAGCCAAGGGAGTTTCAATGAGCAGTTCTTC. This translates into CASSQGSFNEQFF. The genes are TRBV5-1 and TRBJ2-1, with D possibly being TRBD2 (5 bases). V was clipped by 4 bases and J by 6 bases, with 11 bases between them. Germline V gene lookup returns CDR1 SGHRS and CDR2 YFSETQ. This CDR3 contains 13 residues.

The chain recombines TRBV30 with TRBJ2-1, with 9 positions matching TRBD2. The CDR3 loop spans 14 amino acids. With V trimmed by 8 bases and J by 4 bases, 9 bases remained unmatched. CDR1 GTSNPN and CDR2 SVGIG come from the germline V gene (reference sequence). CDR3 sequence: CANGAGGRYNEQFF. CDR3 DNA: TGTGCCAATGGGGCGGGAGGGAGGTACAATGAGCAGTTCTTC.

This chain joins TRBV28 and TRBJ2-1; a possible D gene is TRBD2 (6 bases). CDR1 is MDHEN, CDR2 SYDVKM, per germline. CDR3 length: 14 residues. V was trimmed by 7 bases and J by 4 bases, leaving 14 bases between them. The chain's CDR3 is CASMVASAYNEQFF. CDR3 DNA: TGTGCCAGCATGGTGGCTAGCGCTTACAATGAGCAGTTCTTC. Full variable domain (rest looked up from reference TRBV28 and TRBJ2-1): DVKVTQSSRYLVKRTGEKVFLECVQDMDHENMFWYRQDPGLGLRLIYFSYDVKMKEKGDIPEGYSVSREKKERFSLILESASTNQTSMYLCASMVASAYNEQFFGPGTRLTVL.

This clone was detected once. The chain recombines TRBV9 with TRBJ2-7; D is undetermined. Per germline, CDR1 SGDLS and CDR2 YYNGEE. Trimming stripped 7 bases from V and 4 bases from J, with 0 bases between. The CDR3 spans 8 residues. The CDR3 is CASYEQYF. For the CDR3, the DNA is TGTGCCAGCTACGAGCAGTACTTC.

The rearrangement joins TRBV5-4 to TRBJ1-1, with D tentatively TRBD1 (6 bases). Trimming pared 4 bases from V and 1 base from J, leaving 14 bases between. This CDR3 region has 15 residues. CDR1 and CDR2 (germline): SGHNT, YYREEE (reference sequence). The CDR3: CASSHPGHRNTEAFF. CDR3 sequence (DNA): TGTGCCAGCAGCCATCCGGGACACCGGAACACTGAAGCTTTCTTT.

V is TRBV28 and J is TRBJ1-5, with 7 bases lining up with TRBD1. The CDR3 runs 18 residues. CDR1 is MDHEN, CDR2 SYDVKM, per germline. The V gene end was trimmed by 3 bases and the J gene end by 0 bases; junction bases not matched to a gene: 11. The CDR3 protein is CASSFGTVLTDSNQPQHF. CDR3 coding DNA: TGTGCCAGCAGTTTTGGGACAGTTCTAACGGATAGCAATCAGCCCCAGCATTTT.

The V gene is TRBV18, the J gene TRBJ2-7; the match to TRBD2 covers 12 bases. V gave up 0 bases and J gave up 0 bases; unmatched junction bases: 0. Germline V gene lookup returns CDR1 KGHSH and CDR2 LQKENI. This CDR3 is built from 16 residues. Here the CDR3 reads CASSPPGLAGSYEQYF. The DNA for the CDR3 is TGTGCCAGCTCACCACCGGGACTAGCGGGCTCCTACGAGCAGTACTTC.

CDR3 protein: CAISERQGNQPQHF. The CDR3 nucleotides are TGTGCCATCAGTGAGAGGCAGGGGAATCAGCCCCAGCATTTT. The chain is built from TRBV10-3 and TRBJ1-5; perhaps TRBD1 as D (6 bases). Germline V CDR1 and CDR2: ENHRY, SYGVKD. Trimming stripped 2 bases from V and 4 bases from J, with 9 bases between. This CDR3 has 14 amino acids.

In DNA, the CDR3 is TGCGCCAGCAGCCCCCTCGGGGTCAGGCTTCGCAATGAGCAGTTCTTC. Translated: CASSPLGVRLRNEQFF. V and J are TRBV5-1 and TRBJ2-1; maybe TRBD2 (5 bases). The V and J ends lost 4 bases and 6 bases respectively, with 20 bases between them. Looked up from germline, CDR1 is SGHRS and CDR2 is YFSETQ. The CDR3 runs to 16 residues.